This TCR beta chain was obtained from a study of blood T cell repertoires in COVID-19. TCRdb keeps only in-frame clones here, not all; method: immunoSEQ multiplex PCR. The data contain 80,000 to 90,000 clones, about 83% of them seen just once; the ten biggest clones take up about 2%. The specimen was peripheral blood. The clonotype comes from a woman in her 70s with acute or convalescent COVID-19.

In DNA form, the CDR3 reads TGTGCCAGTAGTATGGTAGCCAGGGGATATGGCTACACCTTC. It yields the protein CASSMVARGYGYTF. This chain connects TRBV19 to TRBJ1-2; D perhaps matches TRBD1 (6 bases). Germline V lookup: CDR1 LNHDA, CDR2 SQIVND (reference sequence). Trimming took off 3 bases at V and 5 bases at J, with 13 bases between the two ends. The CDR3 length is 14 residues.